The source of this T cell receptor beta chain is a study of CXCR3-negative and CXCR3-positive naive CD8 T cells. Libraries were UMI-labeled 5' RACE TRB cDNA. TCRdb reworked the 5' RACE reads into one entry per CDR3 protein, no DNA. The sample table includes 45,000 to 60,000 distinct CDR3 sequences. Germline loops: CDR1 MRHNA, CDR2 SNTAGT. This CDR3 comprises 14 residues. This clonotype was obtained from a human donor in good health. Some clones in this sample may be carry-over from other donors' samples. The chain uses TRBV6-4 and TRBJ2-1. Sequenced sample: memory CD8+ T cells from blood. The CDR3 reads CASSDSDGYNEQFF.